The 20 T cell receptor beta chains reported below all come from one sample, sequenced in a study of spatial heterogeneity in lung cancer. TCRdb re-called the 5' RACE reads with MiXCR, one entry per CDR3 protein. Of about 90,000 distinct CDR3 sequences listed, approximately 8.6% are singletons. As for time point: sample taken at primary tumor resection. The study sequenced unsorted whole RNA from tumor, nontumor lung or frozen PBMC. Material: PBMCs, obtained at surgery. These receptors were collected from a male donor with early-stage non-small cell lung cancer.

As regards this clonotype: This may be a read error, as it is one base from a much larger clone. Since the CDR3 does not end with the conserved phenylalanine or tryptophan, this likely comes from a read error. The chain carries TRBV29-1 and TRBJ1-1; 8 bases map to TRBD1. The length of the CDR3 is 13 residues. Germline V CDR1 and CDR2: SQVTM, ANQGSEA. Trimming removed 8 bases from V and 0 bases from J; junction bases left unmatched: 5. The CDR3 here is CSFTRGLNTEAFS. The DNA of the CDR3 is TGCAGCTTTACCAGGGGGCTGAACACTGAAGCTTTCTCT.

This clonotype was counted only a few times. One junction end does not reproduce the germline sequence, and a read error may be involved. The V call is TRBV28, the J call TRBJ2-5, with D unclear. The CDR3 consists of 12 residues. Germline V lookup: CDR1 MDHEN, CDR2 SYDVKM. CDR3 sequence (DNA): TGTGCCAGCAGTGGGCCCAAGGCTCCTCCGCGCTTC. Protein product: CASSGPKAPPRF.

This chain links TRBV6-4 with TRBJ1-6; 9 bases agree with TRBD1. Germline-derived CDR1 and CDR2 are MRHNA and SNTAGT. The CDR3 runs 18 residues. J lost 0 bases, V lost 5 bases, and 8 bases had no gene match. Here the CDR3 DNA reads TGTGCCAGCAGTCCACAAGGGACAGGGAGCTCCTATAATTCACCCCTCCACTTT. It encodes CASSPQGTGSSYNSPLHF.

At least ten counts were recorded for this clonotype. The CDR3 DNA reads TGTGCCAGCAGCTTACCGGGACTAGCGGGAGTCGTTGAGACCCAGTACTTC. Translating gives CASSLPGLAGVVETQYF. The chain carries TRBV6-2 or TRBV6-3 and TRBJ2-5, with TRBD2 matching 14 bases. The ends lost 6 bases at V and 5 bases at J; junction bases unmatched: 11. CDR1 is MNHEY, CDR2 SVGEGT, per germline. The CDR3 extends over 17 amino acids.

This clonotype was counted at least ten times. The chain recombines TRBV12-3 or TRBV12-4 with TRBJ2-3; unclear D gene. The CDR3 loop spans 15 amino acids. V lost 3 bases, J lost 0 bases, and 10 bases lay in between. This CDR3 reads CASSFQRSSTDTQYF. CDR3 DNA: TGTGCCAGCAGTTTCCAGCGCTCTAGCACAGATACGCAGTATTTT.

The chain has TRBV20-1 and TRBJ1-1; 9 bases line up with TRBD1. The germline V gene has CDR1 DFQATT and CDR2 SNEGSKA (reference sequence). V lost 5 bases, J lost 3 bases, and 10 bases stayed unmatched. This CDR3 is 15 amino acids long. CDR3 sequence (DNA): TGCAGTGCTTATACGCCCCGGGACAGGGACACTGAAGCTTTCTTT. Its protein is CSAYTPRDRDTEAFF.

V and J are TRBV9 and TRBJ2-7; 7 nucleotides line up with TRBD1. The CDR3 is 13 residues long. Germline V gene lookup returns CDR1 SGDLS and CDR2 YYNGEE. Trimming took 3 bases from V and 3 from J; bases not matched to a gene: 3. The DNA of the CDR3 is TGTGCCAGCAGCGCCCGGGACAGCTACGAGCAGTACTTC. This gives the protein CASSARDSYEQYF. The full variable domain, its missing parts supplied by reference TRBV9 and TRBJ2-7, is DSGVTQTPKHLITATGQRVTLRCSPRSGDLSVYWYQQSLDQGLQFLIQYYNGEERAKGNILERFSAQQFPDLHSELNLSSLELGDSALYFCASSARDSYEQYFGPGTRLTVT.

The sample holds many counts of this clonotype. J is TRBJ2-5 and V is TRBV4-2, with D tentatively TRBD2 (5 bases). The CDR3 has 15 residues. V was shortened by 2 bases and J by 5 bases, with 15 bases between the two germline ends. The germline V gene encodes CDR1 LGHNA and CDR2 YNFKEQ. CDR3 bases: TGTGCCAGCAGCCAATCGGGATCCCTTGAGGAGACCCAGTACTTC. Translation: CASSQSGSLEETQYF.

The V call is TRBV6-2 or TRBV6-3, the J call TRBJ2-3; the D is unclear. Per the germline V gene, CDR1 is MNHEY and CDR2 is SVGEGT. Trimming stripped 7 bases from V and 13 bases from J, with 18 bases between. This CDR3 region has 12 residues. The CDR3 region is CASTTFSLTKYF. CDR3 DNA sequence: TGTGCCAGCACCACTTTTTCCCTAACGAAGTATTTT.

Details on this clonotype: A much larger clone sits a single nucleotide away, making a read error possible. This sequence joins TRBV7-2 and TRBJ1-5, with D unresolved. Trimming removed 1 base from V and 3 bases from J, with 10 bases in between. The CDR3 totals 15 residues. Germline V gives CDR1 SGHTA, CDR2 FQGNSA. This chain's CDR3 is CASSLVGADNQPQHF. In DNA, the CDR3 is TGTGCCAGCAGCTTAGTAGGAGCGGACAATCAGCCCCAGCATTTT. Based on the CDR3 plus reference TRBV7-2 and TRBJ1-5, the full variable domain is GAGVSQSPSNKVTEKGKDVELRCDPISGHTALYWYRQSLGQGLEFLIYFQGNSAPDKSGLPSDRFSAERTGGSVSTLTIQRTQQEDSAVYLCASSLVGADNQPQHFGDGTRLSIL.

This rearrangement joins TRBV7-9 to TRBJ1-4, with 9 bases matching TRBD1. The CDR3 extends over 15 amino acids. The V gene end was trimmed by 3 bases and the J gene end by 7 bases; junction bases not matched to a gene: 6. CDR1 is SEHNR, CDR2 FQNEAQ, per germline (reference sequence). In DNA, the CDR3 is TGTGCCAGCAGCTTCGGACAGGGGATTGGTGAAAAACTGTTTTTT. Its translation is CASSFGQGIGEKLFF.

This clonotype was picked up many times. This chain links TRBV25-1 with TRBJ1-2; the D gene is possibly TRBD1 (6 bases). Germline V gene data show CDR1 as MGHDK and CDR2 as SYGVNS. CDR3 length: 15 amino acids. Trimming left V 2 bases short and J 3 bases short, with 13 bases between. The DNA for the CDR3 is TGTGCCAGCAGTGAAGTTTTGGGGGGGCACTATGGCTACACCTTC. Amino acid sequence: CASSEVLGGHYGYTF.

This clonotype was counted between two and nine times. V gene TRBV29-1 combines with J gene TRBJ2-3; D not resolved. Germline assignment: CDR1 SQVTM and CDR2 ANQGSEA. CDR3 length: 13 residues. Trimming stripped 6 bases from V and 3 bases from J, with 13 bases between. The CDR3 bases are TGCAGCGTGGACCCGAGAGCAACAGATACGCAGTATTTT. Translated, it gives CSVDPRATDTQYF.

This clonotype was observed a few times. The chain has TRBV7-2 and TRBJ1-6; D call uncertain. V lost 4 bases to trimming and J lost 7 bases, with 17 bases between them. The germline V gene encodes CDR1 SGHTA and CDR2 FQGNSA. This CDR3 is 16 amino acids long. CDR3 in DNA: TGTGCCAGCAGCTCCAAACCCTTCCCCTTAAATTCACCCCTCCACTTT. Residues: CASSSKPFPLNSPLHF.

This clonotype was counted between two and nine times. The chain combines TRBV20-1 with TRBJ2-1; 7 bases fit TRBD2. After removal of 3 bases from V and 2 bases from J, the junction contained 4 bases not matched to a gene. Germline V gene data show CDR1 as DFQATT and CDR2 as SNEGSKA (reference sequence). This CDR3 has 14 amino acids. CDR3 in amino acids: CSARGRAAYNEQFF. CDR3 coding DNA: TGCAGTGCTAGGGGGAGGGCGGCCTACAATGAGCAGTTCTTC.

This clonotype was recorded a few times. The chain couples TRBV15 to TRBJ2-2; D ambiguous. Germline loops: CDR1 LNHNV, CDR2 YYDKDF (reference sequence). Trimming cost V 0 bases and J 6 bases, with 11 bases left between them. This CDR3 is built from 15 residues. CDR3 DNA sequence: TGTGCCACCAGCAGAGAGCGTCGAGCCCCCGGGGAGCTGTTTTTT. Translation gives CATSRERRAPGELFF.

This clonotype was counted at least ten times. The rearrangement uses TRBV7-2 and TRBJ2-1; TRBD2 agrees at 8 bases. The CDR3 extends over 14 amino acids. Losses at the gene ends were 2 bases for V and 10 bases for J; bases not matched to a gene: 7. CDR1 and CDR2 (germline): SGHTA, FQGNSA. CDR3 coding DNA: TGTGCCAGCAGCTTATCCGGGACTAGAGGGGAGCAGTTCTTC. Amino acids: CASSLSGTRGEQFF.

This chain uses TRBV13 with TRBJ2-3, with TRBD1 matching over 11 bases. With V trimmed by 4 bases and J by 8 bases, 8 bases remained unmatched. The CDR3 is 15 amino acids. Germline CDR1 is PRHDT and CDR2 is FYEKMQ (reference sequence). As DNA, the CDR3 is TGTGCCAGCAGCTCCCGGGACAGGGGGATTGGTACGCAGTATTTT. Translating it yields CASSSRDRGIGTQYF.

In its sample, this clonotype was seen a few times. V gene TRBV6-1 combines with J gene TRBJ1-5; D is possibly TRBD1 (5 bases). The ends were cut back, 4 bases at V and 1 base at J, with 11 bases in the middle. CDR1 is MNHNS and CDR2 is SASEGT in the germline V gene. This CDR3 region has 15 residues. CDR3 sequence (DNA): TGTGCCAGCAGTGGATGGGGGGAAAGCAATCAGCCCCAGCATTTT. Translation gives CASSGWGESNQPQHF.

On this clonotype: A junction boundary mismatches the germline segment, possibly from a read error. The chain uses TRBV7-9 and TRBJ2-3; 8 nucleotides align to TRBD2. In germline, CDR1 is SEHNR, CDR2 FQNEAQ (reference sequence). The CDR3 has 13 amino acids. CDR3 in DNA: TGTGTCAGCAGCTTAGCGGGGCAAGGTACGCAGTATTTT. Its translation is CVSSLAGQGTQYF.